What follows are 14 T cell receptor beta chains derived from one specimen sequenced in a study of early T cells in non-severe SARS-CoV-2 infection. TCRdb reprocessed the 5' RACE reads via MiXCR and lists one record per CDR3 protein. The sample lists more than 50,000 distinct CDR3 sequences, more than 12% occurring once. The sample was whole blood, taken at baseline. All receptors come from an adult who was a healthcare worker with PCR-confirmed SARS-CoV-2 infection or an uninfected control (not recorded which).

The chain links TRBV27 to TRBJ1-5; a weak D match, TRBD1 (5 bases). Trimming cost V 3 bases and J 2 bases, with 8 bases left between them. CDR1 MNHEY and CDR2 SMNVEV come from the germline V gene (reference sequence). The CDR3 covers 14 residues. The CDR3: CASSFGAGNQPQHF. The CDR3, as DNA: TGTGCCAGCAGTTTCGGGGCGGGCAATCAGCCCCAGCATTTT.

The chain couples TRBV6-1 to TRBJ1-1; D remains ambiguous. Germline V gene lookup returns CDR1 MNHNS and CDR2 SASEGT. This CDR3 is built from 14 residues. V shed 5 bases and J shed 3 bases, with 13 bases lying between them. In nucleotides, the CDR3 is TGTGCCAGCAGTATTCGACGGGCGGACACTGAAGCTTTCTTT. Protein sequence: CASSIRRADTEAFF.

The CDR3 bases are TGCAGTGCTAGTGGGGTAGTAGGGGAAATTAGCAATCAGCCCCAGCATTTT. This encodes CSASGVVGEISNQPQHF. This chain uses TRBV20-1 with TRBJ1-5; weak D call: TRBD1 (5 bases). This CDR3 contains 17 residues. The V gene lost 3 bases and the J gene lost 0 bases, with 18 bases spanning the gap. The V gene's germline CDR1 is DFQATT and CDR2 SNEGSKA (reference sequence).

This clonotype appeared a few times. The V gene is TRBV14, the J gene TRBJ2-7, with 10 bases lining up with TRBD1. CDR3 size: 14 residues. Germline V CDR1 and CDR2: SGHDN, FVKESK. Unmatched junction bases numbered 8, after V lost 5 bases and J lost 7 bases. CDR3 in amino acids: CASSELTGGAEQYF. In nucleotides, the CDR3 is TGTGCCAGCAGCGAACTGACAGGGGGCGCAGAGCAGTACTTC.

This chain connects TRBV12-3 or TRBV12-4 to TRBJ1-1; D is undetermined. The V end was cut by 0 bases, the J end by 0 bases, with 5 bases between. The CDR3 is made up of 14 amino acids. The CDR3 DNA follows: TGTGCCAGCAGTTTAGCGCCCGTGAACACTGAAGCTTTCTTT. It translates to CASSLAPVNTEAFF.

This clonotype appeared a few times. In DNA form, the CDR3 reads TGTGCCAGCAGCCAAGAGGTTCTGGCGGGGGGTAATGAGCAGTTCTTC. Translation gives CASSQEVLAGGNEQFF. The rearrangement joins TRBV3-1 to TRBJ2-1; 8 bases match TRBD2. The CDR3 extends over 16 amino acids. V gave up 0 bases and J gave up 7 bases; unmatched junction bases: 8. Looked up from germline, CDR1 is LGHDT and CDR2 is YNNKEL (reference sequence).

This chain connects TRBV28 to TRBJ2-1, with 10 bases identical to TRBD1. The ends lost 4 bases at V and 1 base at J; junction bases unmatched: 4. In germline, CDR1 is MDHEN, CDR2 SYDVKM. The CDR3 has 16 residues. The CDR3 protein is CASSSTGGRSYNEQFF. The CDR3 DNA sequence: TGTGCCAGCAGTTCGACAGGGGGCAGATCCTACAATGAGCAGTTCTTC.

This chain uses TRBV7-8 with TRBJ2-5; TRBD1 is a possible D gene (5 bases). Trimming shortened V by 5 bases and J by 3 bases, and 19 bases separated the two germline ends. The CDR3 has 16 residues. In germline, CDR1 is SGHVS, CDR2 FQNEAQ. The DNA for the CDR3 is TGTGCCAGCAGCCCAGGCACAGGTAGCCTCAAAGAGACCCAGTACTTC. Protein: CASSPGTGSLKETQYF.

The rearrangement joins TRBV19 to TRBJ2-3; 14 bases map to TRBD2. CDR1 LNHDA and CDR2 SQIVND come from the germline V gene (reference sequence). With 6 bases clipped from V and 4 bases from J, the junction kept 6 bases outside the gene matches. CDR3 length: 16 residues. The CDR3 nucleotides are TGTGCCAGTAGGGGACTAGCGGGGGAAGTCGCAGATACGCAGTATTTT. Translated: CASRGLAGEVADTQYF.

This rearrangement joins TRBV5-5 to TRBJ2-7, with a possible D match to TRBD1 (5 bases). V lost 4 bases and J lost 6, with 14 bases in between. This CDR3 comprises 13 residues. CDR1 and CDR2 (germline): SGHKS, YYEKEE (reference sequence). As DNA, the CDR3 is TGTGCCAGCAGCCTAGACATCAGGGTCGAGCAGTACTTC. Amino acid sequence: CASSLDIRVEQYF. Full variable domain (remainder filled in from reference TRBV5-5 and TRBJ2-7): DAGVTQSPTHLIKTRGQQVTLRCSPISGHKSVSWYQQVLGQGPQFIFQYYEKEERGRGNFPDRFSARQFPNYSSELNVNALLLGDSALYLCASSLDIRVEQYFGPGTRLTVT.

The chain carries TRBV6-5 and TRBJ1-6; TRBD1 might be the D (6 bases). The CDR3 totals 14 residues. V lost 11 bases to trimming and J lost 0 bases, with 11 bases between them. Germline CDR1 and CDR2: MNHEY and SVGAGI. The DNA of the CDR3 is TGTGCCTCTCAGGGGAGCTCCTATAATTCACCCCTCCACTTT. It yields the protein CASQGSSYNSPLHF.

This clonotype has just a few counts. The chain combines TRBV5-1 with TRBJ2-5, with unresolved D. The germline V gene has CDR1 SGHRS and CDR2 YFSETQ. The V and J ends lost 5 bases and 2 bases respectively, with 19 bases between them. The length of the CDR3 is 16 residues. The CDR3 DNA follows: TGCGCCAGCAGTCCACTTGGGATCAGAAAACAAGAGACCCAGTACTTC. It specifies CASSPLGIRKQETQYF.

This rearrangement joins TRBV11-2 to TRBJ2-1, with TRBD2 identical over 7 bases. The CDR3 totals 16 residues. Looked up from germline, CDR1 is SGHAT and CDR2 is FQNNGV. After removal of 0 bases from V and 8 bases from J, the junction contained 10 bases not matched to a gene. The CDR3 sequence: CASSLDPGGEYDEQFF. CDR3 DNA sequence: TGTGCCAGCAGCTTAGATCCGGGGGGAGAGTACGATGAGCAGTTCTTC.

This clonotype appeared a few times. The V and J genes are TRBV10-2 and TRBJ2-1; 8 bases agree with TRBD2. The trim removed 6 bases at V and 6 bases at J, leaving 13 bases unmatched. The CDR3 is 16 amino acids. Looked up from germline, CDR1 is WSHSY and CDR2 is SAAADI. This CDR3 is CASRIRRGGLSNEQFF. The CDR3 DNA follows: TGCGCCAGCAGGATAAGACGGGGGGGCCTCAGCAATGAGCAGTTCTTC.